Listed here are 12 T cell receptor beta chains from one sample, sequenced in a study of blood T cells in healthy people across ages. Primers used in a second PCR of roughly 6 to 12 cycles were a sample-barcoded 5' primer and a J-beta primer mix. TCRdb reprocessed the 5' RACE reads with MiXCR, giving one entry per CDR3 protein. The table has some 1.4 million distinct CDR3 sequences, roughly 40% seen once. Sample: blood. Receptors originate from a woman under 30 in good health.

In nucleotides, the CDR3 is TGTGCCACCAGCAGAGATCAGAGACAGGGTCGAGATACGCAGTATTTT. This translates into CATSRDQRQGRDTQYF. The rearrangement links TRBV15 to TRBJ2-3, with TRBD1 matching 7 bases. CDR3 length equals 16 residues. V dropped 0 bases and J dropped 5; count of bases not matched to a gene: 8. Germline assignment: CDR1 LNHNV and CDR2 YYDKDF (reference sequence). Full variable domain (rest looked up from reference TRBV15 and TRBJ2-3): DAMVIQNPRYQVTQFGKPVTLSCSQTLNHNVMYWYQQKSSQAPKLLFHYYDKDFNNEADTPDNFQSRRPNTSFCFLDIRSPGLGDTAMYLCATSRDQRQGRDTQYFGPGTRLTVL.

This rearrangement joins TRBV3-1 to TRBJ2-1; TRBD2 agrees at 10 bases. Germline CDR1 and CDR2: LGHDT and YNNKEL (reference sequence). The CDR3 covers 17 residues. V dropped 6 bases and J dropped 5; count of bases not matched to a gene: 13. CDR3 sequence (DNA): TGTGCCAGCAGGGGACCAGCTAGCGGGAGCTGGAACAATGAGCAGTTCTTC. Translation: CASRGPASGSWNNEQFF.

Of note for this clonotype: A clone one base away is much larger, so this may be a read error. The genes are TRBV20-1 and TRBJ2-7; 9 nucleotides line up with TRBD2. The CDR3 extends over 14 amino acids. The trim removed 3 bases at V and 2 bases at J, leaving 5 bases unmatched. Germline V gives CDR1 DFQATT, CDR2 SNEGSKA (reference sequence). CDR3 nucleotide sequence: TGCAGTGCTAGGGTGACTAGCGGAACCTACGAGCAGTACTTC. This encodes CSARVTSGTYEQYF.

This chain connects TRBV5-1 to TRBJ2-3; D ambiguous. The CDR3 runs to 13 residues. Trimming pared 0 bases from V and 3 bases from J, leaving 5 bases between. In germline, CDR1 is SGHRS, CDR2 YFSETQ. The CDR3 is CASSLDVTDTQYF. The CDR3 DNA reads TGCGCCAGCAGCTTGGACGTTACAGATACGCAGTATTTT.

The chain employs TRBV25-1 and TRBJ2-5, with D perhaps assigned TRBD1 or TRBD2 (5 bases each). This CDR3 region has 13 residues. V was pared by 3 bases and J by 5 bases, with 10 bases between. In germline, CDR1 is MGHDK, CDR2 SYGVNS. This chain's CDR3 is CASSDEGWETQYF. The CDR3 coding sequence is TGTGCCAGCAGTGACGAGGGGTGGGAGACCCAGTACTTC.

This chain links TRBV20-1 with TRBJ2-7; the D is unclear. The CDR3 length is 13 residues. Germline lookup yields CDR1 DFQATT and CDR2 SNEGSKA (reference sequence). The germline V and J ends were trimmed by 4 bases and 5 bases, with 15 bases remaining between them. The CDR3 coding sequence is TGCAGTGCTATTATCTACACTTCCCACGAGCAGTACTTC. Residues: CSAIIYTSHEQYF.

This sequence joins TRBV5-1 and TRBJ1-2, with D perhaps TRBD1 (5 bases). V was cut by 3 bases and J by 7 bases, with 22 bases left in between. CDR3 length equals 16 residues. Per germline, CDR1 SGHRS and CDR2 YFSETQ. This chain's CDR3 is CASSSNPRGADSGYTF. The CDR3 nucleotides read TGCGCCAGCAGCTCCAACCCCCGGGGCGCGGACTCTGGCTACACCTTC.

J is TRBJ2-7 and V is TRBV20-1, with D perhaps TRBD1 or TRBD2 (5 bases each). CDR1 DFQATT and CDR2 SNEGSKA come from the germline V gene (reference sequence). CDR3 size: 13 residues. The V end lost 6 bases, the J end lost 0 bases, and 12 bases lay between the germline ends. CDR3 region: CSAIGAGSYEQYF. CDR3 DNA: TGCAGTGCCATCGGGGCAGGCTCCTACGAGCAGTACTTC.

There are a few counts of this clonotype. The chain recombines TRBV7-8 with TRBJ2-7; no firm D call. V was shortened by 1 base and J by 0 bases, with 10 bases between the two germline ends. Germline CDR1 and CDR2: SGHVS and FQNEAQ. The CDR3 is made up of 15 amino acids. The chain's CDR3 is CASSLDLLASYEQYF. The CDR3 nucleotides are TGTGCCAGCAGCTTAGATCTCCTCGCCTCCTACGAGCAGTACTTC.

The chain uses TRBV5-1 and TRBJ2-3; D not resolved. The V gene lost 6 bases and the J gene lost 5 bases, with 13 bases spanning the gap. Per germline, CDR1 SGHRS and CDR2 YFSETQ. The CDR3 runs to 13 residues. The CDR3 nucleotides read TGCGCCAGCATGTGGGAAAATGAAGATACGCAGTATTTT. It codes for CASMWENEDTQYF.

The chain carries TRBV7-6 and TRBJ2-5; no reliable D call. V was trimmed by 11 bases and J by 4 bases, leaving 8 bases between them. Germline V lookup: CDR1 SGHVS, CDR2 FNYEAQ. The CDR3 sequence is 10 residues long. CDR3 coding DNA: TGTGCCGGCTCGCGAGAGACCCAGTACTTC. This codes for CAGSRETQYF.

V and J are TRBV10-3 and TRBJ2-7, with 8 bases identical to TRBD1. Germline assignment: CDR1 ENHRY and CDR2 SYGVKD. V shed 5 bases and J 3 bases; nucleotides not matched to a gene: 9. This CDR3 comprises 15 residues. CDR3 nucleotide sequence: TGTGCCATCAGTCGAGGACAGGGTGGAGGCTACGAGCAGTACTTC. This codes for CAISRGQGGGYEQYF.